Listed below are T cell receptor beta chains from one sample, sequenced in a study of blood T cell repertoires in COVID-19. Using immunoSEQ multiplex PCR, the repertoire was profiled, and TCRdb retains in-frame clones only, with some absent. The sample records about 200,000 clones, 84% being singletons. Sequencing was done on a sample of peripheral blood. These receptor sequences come from a woman in her 70s with active or convalescent COVID-19. The CDR3 runs from the conserved cysteine through the conserved F or W.

V	J	CDR3
TRBV5-4	TRBJ2-3	CASSLVEDPTTDTQYF
TRBV6-5	TRBJ1-2	CASIRRQGEFGYTF
TRBV6-5	TRBJ1-6	CASSPNRGEALHF
TRBV6-6	TRBJ2-7	CASSETGGTSYEQYF
TRBV4-1	TRBJ2-5	CASSHPQGAETQYF
TRBV27	TRBJ2-2	CASSLVSGAAGELFF
TRBV3-1/TRBV3-2	TRBJ2-3	CASSQVGIGTDTQYF
TRBV5-5	TRBJ2-1	CASSLAPFPPTGGPGNEQFF
TRBV2	TRBJ2-1	CASGTGTSGVGSYNEQFF
TRBV4-1	TRBJ1-2	CASSQEVLTGGTYGYTF
TRBV10-3	TRBJ1-1	CAISLHGGDTEAFF
TRBV11-2	TRBJ2-7	CASSLAGTGGLYEQYF
TRBV3-1/TRBV3-2	TRBJ1-6	CASSHSGSPLHF
TRBV7-6	TRBJ1-2	CASSHRDRGRDNYGYTF
TRBV4-1	TRBJ1-5	CASSQAGEGQPQHF
TRBV5-1	TRBJ2-1	CASSLKGTSGNRIYNEQFF
TRBV9	TRBJ2-1	CASSVAPGMGYNEQFF